This T cell receptor beta chain stems from a study of blood T cell repertoires in COVID-19. Only in-frame clones appear in the TCRdb table, and some are missing; sequencing was by immunoSEQ multiplex PCR. The data show about 490,000 clones, 70% to 90% seen once. In germline, CDR1 is MNHEY, CDR2 SMNVEV (reference sequence). Trimming stripped 5 bases from V and 0 bases from J, with 10 bases between. CDR3 length equals 14 residues. The source material was peripheral blood. The J gene is TRBJ1-1, the V gene TRBV27, with D possibly matching TRBD1 (5 bases). This TCR derives from a human donor in a cohort sampled during active COVID-19. CDR3 coding DNA: TGTGCCAGCAGTGCCCCAGGGATGAACACTGAAGCTTTCTTT. This gives the protein CASSAPGMNTEAFF.